One and the same sample provided the 21 T cell receptor beta chains below, sequenced in a study of T cell responses to AZD1222 COVID-19 vaccine. Assay used: immunoSEQ multiplex PCR; TCRdb lists only in-frame clones, some missing. In the table there are around 170,000 clones, around 93% of which are singletons. The input for sequencing was peripheral blood, taken on day 0 of AZD1222 vaccination. These receptors came from an adult in good health.

This sequence joins TRBV30 and TRBJ1-2; 7 nucleotides align to TRBD1. Germline CDR1 GTSNPN, CDR2 SVGIG (reference sequence). V trimming: 4 bases; J trimming: 7 bases; junction bases outside the gene matches: 9. The CDR3 length is 13 residues. CDR3 amino acids: CAWTRQGGSGYTF. The CDR3 nucleotides are TGTGCCTGGACTAGACAGGGAGGAAGTGGCTACACCTTC.

This clone was recorded only once. The chain carries TRBV30 and TRBJ1-2; D possibly corresponds to TRBD1 (5 bases). CDR3 length: 17 amino acids. Looked up from germline, CDR1 is GTSNPN and CDR2 is SVGIG (reference sequence). Trimming took off 0 bases at V and 8 bases at J, with 25 bases between the two ends. The CDR3 loop is CAWSVRGVGGAEGGYTF. In DNA form, the CDR3 reads TGTGCCTGGAGTGTACGGGGGGTCGGTGGAGCGGAGGGCGGCTACACCTTC.

In this sample, this clone turned up once. The rearrangement uses TRBV6-6 and TRBJ2-1, with a possible D match to TRBD2 (6 bases). With 2 bases removed from V and 4 bases from J, the gap between germline ends came to 12 bases. Germline CDR1 is MNHNY and CDR2 is SVGAGI (reference sequence). The CDR3 extends over 15 amino acids. CDR3 in amino acids: CASSYGGAVYNEQFF. As DNA, the CDR3 is TGTGCCAGCAGTTACGGCGGGGCGGTTTACAATGAGCAGTTCTTC.

The chain uses TRBV10-3 and TRBJ1-6; a possible D gene is TRBD1 (5 bases). Between the trimmed V and J ends, which lost 0 bases and 6 bases, there was a span of 18 bases. The CDR3 is 18 amino acids. CDR1 and CDR2 from the germline V gene are ENHRY and SYGVKD. The CDR3 DNA sequence: TGTGCCATCAGTGAGTCGGGGCCGGGGCAATTAACTAATTCACCCCTCCACTTT. The encoded protein is CAISESGPGQLTNSPLHF.

The genes are TRBV5-1 and TRBJ1-2; no definite D call. The CDR3 spans 14 residues. The V gene's germline CDR1 is SGHRS and CDR2 YFSETQ. V shed 1 base and J shed 3 bases, with 10 bases lying between them. The CDR3 reads CASSLSSQDYGYTF. The CDR3, as DNA: TGCGCCAGCAGCTTGAGCTCCCAAGACTATGGCTACACCTTC.

V and J are TRBV27 and TRBJ1-3; TRBD1 is a possible D gene (5 bases). V was cut by 0 bases and J by 4 bases, with 10 bases left in between. CDR3 length equals 15 residues. Per the germline V gene, CDR1 is MNHEY and CDR2 is SMNVEV (reference sequence). The CDR3 DNA reads as TGTGCCAGCAGTTTATCGCGGACACTCGGAAACACCATATATTTT. It translates to CASSLSRTLGNTIYF.

The genes are TRBV5-1 and TRBJ2-1; D is undetermined. This CDR3 is built from 12 residues. Germline V lookup: CDR1 SGHRS, CDR2 YFSETQ. The ends were cut back, 3 bases at V and 6 bases at J, with 7 bases in the middle. In DNA form, the CDR3 reads TGCGCCAGCAGCTCCCATGGCAATGAGCAGTTCTTC. This sequence encodes CASSSHGNEQFF. Full variable domain (rest looked up from reference TRBV5-1 and TRBJ2-1): KAGVTQTPRYLIKTRGQQVTLSCSPISGHRSVSWYQQTPGQGLQFLFEYFSETQRNKGNFPGRFSGRQFSNSRSEMNVSTLELGDSALYLCASSSHGNEQFFGPGTRLTVL.

J is TRBJ2-1 and V is TRBV5-5, with 9 bases aligning to TRBD2. Germline values: CDR1 SGHKS, CDR2 YYEKEE (reference sequence). With 0 bases clipped from V and 6 bases from J, the junction kept 10 bases outside the gene matches. This CDR3 is built from 17 residues. Written as DNA, the CDR3 is TGTGCCAGCAGCTTGGAGAGGGGTCTAGCGGGATCCAATGAGCAGTTCTTC. Translating it yields CASSLERGLAGSNEQFF.

This clone showed up just a few times. V and J are TRBV7-9 and TRBJ2-4, with TRBD2 matching over 7 bases. The germline gives CDR1 SEHNR, CDR2 FQNEAQ (reference sequence). J gave up 1 base and V 1 base, and 1 base lay outside the gene matches. The CDR3 consists of 15 residues. CDR3 sequence reads: CASSLVGGAKNIQYF. Here the CDR3 DNA reads TGTGCCAGCAGCTTAGTGGGAGGGGCCAAAAACATTCAGTACTTC.

This sequence joins TRBV10-3 and TRBJ2-3, with D possibly being TRBD2 (6 bases). The CDR3 spans 14 residues. V lost 2 bases and J 4 bases, leaving 10 bases between the germline ends. Germline V gene data show CDR1 as ENHRY and CDR2 as SYGVKD. The CDR3 loop is CAISEAGWADTQYF. CDR3 sequence (DNA): TGTGCCATCAGTGAGGCGGGATGGGCAGATACGCAGTATTTT.

This chain links TRBV21-1 with TRBJ2-1; TRBD1 is taken as the D call from the table, unchecked against the DNA. TRBV21-1 is a documented pseudogene. The CDR3 extends over 16 amino acids. CDR3 in amino acids: CASTDRGGHHNNEQFF. CDR3 bases: TGTGCCAGCACGGACAGGGGAGGGCATCATAACAATGAGCAGTTCTTC.

This sequence joins TRBV30 and TRBJ2-4; D is undetermined. V lost 0 bases and J lost 9, with 12 bases in between. Germline CDR1 reads GTSNPN; CDR2 reads SVGIG (reference sequence). The CDR3 sequence is 13 residues long. Here the CDR3 reads CAWSVQGSGIQYF. The DNA for the CDR3 is TGTGCCTGGAGTGTACAAGGGTCCGGCATTCAGTACTTC. Full variable domain (remainder filled in from reference TRBV30 and TRBJ2-4): SQTIHQWPATLVQPVGSPLSLECTVEGTSNPNLYWYRQAAGRGLQLLFYSVGIGQISSEVPQNLSASRPQDRQFILSSKKLLLSDSGFYLCAWSVQGSGIQYFGAGTRLSVL.

The chain uses TRBV28 and TRBJ2-2, with 8 bases identical to TRBD2. The CDR3 sequence is 18 residues long. Germline CDR1 is MDHEN and CDR2 is SYDVKM. V dropped 6 bases and J dropped 3; count of bases not matched to a gene: 15. The CDR3 reads CASSPNYARTSYTGELFF. The CDR3 DNA sequence: TGTGCCAGCAGCCCCAACTACGCTAGGACTAGCTACACCGGGGAGCTGTTTTTT.

CDR3 sequence: CASSLRTGNQPQHF. The CDR3 DNA sequence: TGTGCCAGCAGCTTGAGGACAGGCAATCAGCCCCAGCATTTT. The chain employs TRBV5-8 and TRBJ1-5; perhaps TRBD1 as D (6 bases). V was shortened by 1 base and J by 2 bases, with 7 bases between the two germline ends. In germline, CDR1 is SGHTS, CDR2 YDEGEE. CDR3 length: 14 amino acids. Looking up the rest from reference TRBV5-8 and TRBJ1-5 gives the full variable domain: EAGVTQSPTHLIKTRGQQATLRCSPISGHTSVYWYQQALGLGLQFLLWYDEGEERNRGNFPPRFSGRQFPNYSSELNVNALELEDSALYLCASSLRTGNQPQHFGDGTRLSIL.

This clone was seen a handful of times. V gene TRBV9 combines with J gene TRBJ2-7; TRBD2 matches 11 bases. V lost 1 base and J lost 6; bases outside the gene matches: 3. The CDR3 loop spans 14 amino acids. Germline lookup yields CDR1 SGDLS and CDR2 YYNGEE. CDR3 sequence (DNA): TGTGCCAGCAGCGTAACTAGCGGGGGAACCGAGCAGTACTTC. Encoded protein: CASSVTSGGTEQYF.

The V gene is TRBV5-1, the J gene TRBJ1-1, with unresolved D. Germline assignment: CDR1 SGHRS and CDR2 YFSETQ. The CDR3 has 14 amino acids. Trimming removed 0 bases from V and 2 bases from J, with 8 bases in between. The CDR3 is CASSLASGNTEAFF. The DNA for the CDR3 is TGCGCCAGCAGCTTGGCATCAGGCAACACTGAAGCTTTCTTT.

This chain links TRBV21-1 with TRBJ2-4; no DNA check was done on the table's D call, TRBD2. TRBV21-1 is deemed a pseudogene. This CDR3 is 12 amino acids long. DNA of the CDR3: TGTGCCAGCAGGAGGCGTCGGGAGGGGGGGTACTTC. It is translated as CASRRRREGGYF.

V and J are TRBV2 and TRBJ2-5, with 7 bases identical to TRBD2. Germline V gene lookup returns CDR1 SNHLY and CDR2 FYNNEI. The CDR3 contains 13 residues. V lost 5 bases and J lost 3; bases outside the gene matches: 3. CDR3 bases: TGTGCCAGCAGTTATCTAGCGGAAGAGACCCAGTACTTC. Amino acids: CASSYLAEETQYF.

This clone appeared once. The chain employs TRBV30 and TRBJ2-1, with TRBD2 identical over 8 bases. This CDR3 has 15 residues. V gave up 5 bases and J gave up 4 bases; unmatched junction bases: 10. Looked up from germline, CDR1 is GTSNPN and CDR2 is SVGIG (reference sequence). The DNA of the CDR3 is TGTGCCTGGGGGACACTAGCGGCAATGTACAATGAGCAGTTCTTC. Its translation: CAWGTLAAMYNEQFF.

CDR3 nucleotides: TGTGCCAGCAGTTTAGCCCAAACAGGGCGGCCTAATGAAAAACTGTTTTTT. It yields the protein CASSLAQTGRPNEKLFF. The V call is TRBV27, the J call TRBJ1-4; the D gene is possibly TRBD1 (6 bases). Germline V lookup: CDR1 MNHEY, CDR2 SMNVEV (reference sequence). The CDR3 runs 17 residues. Trimming took 2 bases from V and 3 from J, leaving 16 bases between them.

The V gene is TRBV5-6, the J gene TRBJ1-5; 7 bases fit TRBD1. Trimming at V came to 0 bases and at J to 6 bases, leaving 6 bases not matched to a gene. Germline CDR1 reads SGHDT; CDR2 reads YYEEEE. The CDR3 runs to 15 residues. The DNA for the CDR3 is TGTGCCAGCAGCTTGGAGGGACAGCTAGCTCAGCCCCAGCATTTT. Its protein product is CASSLEGQLAQPQHF. Full variable domain (missing parts from reference TRBV5-6 and TRBJ1-5): DAGVTQSPTHLIKTRGQQVTLRCSPKSGHDTVSWYQQALGQGPQFIFQYYEEEERQRGNFPDRFSGHQFPNYSSELNVNALLLGDSALYLCASSLEGQLAQPQHFGDGTRLSIL.